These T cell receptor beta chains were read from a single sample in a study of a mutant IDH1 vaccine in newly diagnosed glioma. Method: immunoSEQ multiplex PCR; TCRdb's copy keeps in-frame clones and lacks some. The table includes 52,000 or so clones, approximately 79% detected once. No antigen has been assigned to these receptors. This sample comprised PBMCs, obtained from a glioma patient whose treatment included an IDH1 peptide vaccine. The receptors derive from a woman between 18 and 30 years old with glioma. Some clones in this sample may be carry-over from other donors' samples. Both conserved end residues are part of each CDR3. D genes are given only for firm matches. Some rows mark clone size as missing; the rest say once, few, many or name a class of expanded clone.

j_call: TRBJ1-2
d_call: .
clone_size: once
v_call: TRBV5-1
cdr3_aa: CASSSDSYGYTF
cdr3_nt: TGCGCCAGCAGCTCGGACAGCTATGGCTACACCTTC

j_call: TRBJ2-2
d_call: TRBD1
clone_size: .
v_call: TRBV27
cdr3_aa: CASSRGDGQGQFGLFF
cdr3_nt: TGTGCCAGCAGCCGAGGGGATGGACAGGGGCAGTTTGGGCTGTTTTTT

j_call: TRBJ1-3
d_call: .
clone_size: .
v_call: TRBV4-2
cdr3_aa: CASSQEFGPHSGNTIYF
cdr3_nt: TGTGCCAGCAGCCAAGAGTTTGGACCCCACTCTGGAAACACCATATATTTT

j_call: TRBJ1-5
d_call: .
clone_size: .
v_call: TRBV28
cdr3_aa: CAGSGWGGMQPQHF
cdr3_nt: TGTGCCGGATCAGGGTGGGGGGGGATGCAGCCCCAGCATTTT

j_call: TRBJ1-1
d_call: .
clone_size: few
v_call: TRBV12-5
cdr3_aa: CASGPGDLNTEAFF
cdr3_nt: TGTGCTAGTGGTCCAGGGGATTTGAACACTGAAGCTTTCTTT

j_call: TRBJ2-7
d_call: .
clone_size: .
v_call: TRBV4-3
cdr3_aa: CASSQEEGTYEQYF
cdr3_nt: TGCGCCAGCAGCCAAGAGGAGGGAACCTACGAGCAGTACTTC

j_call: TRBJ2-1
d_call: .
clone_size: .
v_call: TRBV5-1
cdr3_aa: CASSFAGGVFF
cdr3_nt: TGCGCCAGCAGCTTTGCAGGGGGGGTGTTCTTC

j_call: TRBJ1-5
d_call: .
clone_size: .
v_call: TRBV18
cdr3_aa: CASSPKAGGNQPQHF
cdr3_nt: TGTGCCAGCTCACCAAAGGCAGGGGGCAATCAGCCCCAGCATTTT

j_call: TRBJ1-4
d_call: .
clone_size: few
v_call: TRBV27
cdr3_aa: CASSLLRDGNEKLFF
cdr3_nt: TGTGCCAGCAGTTTACTCCGGGACGGTAATGAAAAACTGTTTTTT

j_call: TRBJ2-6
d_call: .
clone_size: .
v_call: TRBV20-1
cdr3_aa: CSGAGANVLTF
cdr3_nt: TGCAGTGGAGCTGGGGCCAACGTCCTGACTTTC

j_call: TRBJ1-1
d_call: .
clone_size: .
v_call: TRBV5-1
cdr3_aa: CASSLDGRKGTEAFF
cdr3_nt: TGCGCCAGCAGCCTGGATGGGCGTAAGGGCACTGAAGCTTTCTTT

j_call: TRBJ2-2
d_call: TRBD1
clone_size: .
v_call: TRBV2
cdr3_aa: CASSEKGALNTGELFF
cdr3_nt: TGTGCCAGCAGTGAAAAGGGGGCTCTAAACACCGGGGAGCTGTTTTTT

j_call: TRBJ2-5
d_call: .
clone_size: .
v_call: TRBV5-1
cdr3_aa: CASSPGTKVMETQYF
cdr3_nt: TGCGCCAGCAGCCCCGGGACAAAGGTAATGGAGACCCAGTACTTC

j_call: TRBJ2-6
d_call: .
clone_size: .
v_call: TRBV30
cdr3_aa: CAWSVLHSGANVLTF
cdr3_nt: TGTGCCTGGAGTGTATTACACTCTGGGGCCAACGTCCTGACTTTC

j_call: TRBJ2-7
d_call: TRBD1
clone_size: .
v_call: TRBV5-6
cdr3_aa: CASSPGTGIYEQYF
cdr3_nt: TGTGCCAGCAGCCCCGGGACAGGCATCTACGAGCAGTACTTC

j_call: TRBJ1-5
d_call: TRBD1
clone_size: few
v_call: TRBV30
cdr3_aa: CAWSGTGGDQPQHF
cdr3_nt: TGTGCCTGGAGTGGGACAGGGGGCGATCAGCCCCAGCATTTT

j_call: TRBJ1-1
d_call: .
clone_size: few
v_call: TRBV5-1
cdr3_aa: CASSLLHRDTEAFF
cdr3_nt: TGCGCCAGCAGCTTACTGCACAGGGACACTGAAGCTTTCTTT

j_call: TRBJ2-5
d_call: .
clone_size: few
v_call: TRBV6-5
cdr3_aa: CASSYGGQGSQYF
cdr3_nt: TGTGCCAGCAGTTACGGGGGGCAGGGGTCCCAGTACTTC

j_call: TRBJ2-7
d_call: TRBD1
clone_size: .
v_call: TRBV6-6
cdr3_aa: CASGTGGSYEQYF
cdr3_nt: TGTGCCAGCGGGACAGGGGGCTCCTACGAGCAGTACTTC